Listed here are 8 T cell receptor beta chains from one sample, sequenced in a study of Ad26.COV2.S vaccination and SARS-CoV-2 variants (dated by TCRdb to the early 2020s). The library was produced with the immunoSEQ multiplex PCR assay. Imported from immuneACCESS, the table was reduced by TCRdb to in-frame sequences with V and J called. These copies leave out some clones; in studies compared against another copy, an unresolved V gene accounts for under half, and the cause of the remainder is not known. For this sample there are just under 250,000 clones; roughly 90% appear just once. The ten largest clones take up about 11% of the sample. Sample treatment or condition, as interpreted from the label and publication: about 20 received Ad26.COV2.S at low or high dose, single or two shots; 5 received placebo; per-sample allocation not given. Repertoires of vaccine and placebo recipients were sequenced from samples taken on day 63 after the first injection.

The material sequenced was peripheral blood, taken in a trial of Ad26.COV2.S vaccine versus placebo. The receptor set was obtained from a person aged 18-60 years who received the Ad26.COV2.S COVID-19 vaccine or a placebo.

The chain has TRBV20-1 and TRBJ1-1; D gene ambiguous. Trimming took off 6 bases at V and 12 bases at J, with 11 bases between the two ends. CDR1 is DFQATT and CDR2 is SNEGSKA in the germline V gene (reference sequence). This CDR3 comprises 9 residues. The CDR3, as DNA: TGCAGTGCCAACGACCCCCCTTTCTTT. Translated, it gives CSANDPPFF.

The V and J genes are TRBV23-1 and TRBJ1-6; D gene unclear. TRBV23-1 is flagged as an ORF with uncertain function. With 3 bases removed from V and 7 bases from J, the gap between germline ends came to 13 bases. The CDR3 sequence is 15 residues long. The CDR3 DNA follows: TGCGCCAGCAGTCAGGAACAGTGGGGAAATTCACCCCTCCACTTT. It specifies CASSQEQWGNSPLHF.

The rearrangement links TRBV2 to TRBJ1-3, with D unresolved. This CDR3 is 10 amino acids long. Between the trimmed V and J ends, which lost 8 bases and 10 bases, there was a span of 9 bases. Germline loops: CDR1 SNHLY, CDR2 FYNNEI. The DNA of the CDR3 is TGTGCCAGCGGCGGGCAAACCATATATTTT. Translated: CASGGQTIYF.

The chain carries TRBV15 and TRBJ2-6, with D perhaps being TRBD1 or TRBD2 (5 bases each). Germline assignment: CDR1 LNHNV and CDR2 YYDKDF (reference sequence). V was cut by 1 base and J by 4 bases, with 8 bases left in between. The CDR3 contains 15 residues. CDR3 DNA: TGTGCCACCAGCAGAGGAGGGGCCGGGGCCAACGTCCTGACTTTC. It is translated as CATSRGGAGANVLTF.

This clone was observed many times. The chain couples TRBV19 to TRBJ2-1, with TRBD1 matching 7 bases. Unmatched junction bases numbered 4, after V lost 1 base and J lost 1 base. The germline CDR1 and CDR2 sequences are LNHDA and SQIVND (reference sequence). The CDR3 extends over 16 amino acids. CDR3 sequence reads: CASSIGTGQSYNEQFF. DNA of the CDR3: TGTGCCAGTAGTATAGGGACAGGCCAATCCTACAATGAGCAGTTCTTC.

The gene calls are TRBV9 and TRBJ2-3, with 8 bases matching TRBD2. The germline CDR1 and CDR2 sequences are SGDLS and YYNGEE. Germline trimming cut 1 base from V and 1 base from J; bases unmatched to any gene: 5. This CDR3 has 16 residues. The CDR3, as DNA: TGTGCCAGCAGCGTATCCCTAGCGGGTGGCACAGATACGCAGTATTTT. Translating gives CASSVSLAGGTDTQYF. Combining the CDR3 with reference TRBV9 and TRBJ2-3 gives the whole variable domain DSGVTQTPKHLITATGQRVTLRCSPRSGDLSVYWYQQSLDQGLQFLIQYYNGEERAKGNILERFSAQQFPDLHSELNLSSLELGDSALYFCASSVSLAGGTDTQYFGPGTRLTVL.

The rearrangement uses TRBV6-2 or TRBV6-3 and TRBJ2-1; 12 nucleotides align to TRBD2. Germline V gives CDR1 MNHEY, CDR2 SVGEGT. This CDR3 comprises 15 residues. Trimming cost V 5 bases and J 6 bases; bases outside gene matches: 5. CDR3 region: CASSRLAGEGNEQFF. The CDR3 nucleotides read TGTGCCAGCAGTCGACTAGCGGGGGAGGGCAATGAGCAGTTCTTC.

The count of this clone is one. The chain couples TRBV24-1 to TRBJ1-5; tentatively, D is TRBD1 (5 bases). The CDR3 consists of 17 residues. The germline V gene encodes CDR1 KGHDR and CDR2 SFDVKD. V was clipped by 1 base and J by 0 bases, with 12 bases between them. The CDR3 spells CATSDLTGPYSNQPQHF. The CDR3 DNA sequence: TGTGCCACCAGTGATTTAACAGGTCCATATAGCAATCAGCCCCAGCATTTT.